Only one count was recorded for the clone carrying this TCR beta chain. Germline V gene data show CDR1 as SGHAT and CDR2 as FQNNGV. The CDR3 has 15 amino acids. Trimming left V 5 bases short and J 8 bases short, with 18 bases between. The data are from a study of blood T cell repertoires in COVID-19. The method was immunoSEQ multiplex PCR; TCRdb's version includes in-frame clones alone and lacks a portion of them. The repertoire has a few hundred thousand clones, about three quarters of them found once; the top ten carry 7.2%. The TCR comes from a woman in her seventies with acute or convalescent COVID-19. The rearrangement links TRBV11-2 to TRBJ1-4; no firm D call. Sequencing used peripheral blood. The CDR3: CASSASGVALEKLFF. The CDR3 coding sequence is TGTGCCAGCAGCGCTAGCGGGGTTGCTTTGGAAAAACTGTTTTTT.